This TCR beta chain was profiled in a study of cytomegalovirus exposure and HLA in healthy donors. Study-wide results and caveats: Available immune exposure information covered CMV serostatus only.

Concerning this clone: Its cognate antigen is unknown.

V lost 4 bases to trimming and J lost 4 bases, with 14 bases between them. The CDR3 is made up of 14 amino acids. The germline V gene has CDR1 GTSNPN and CDR2 SVGIG (reference sequence). Primers for the PCR totalled 60 Vbeta and 13 Jbeta. The method was immunoSEQ multiplex PCR; TCRdb's version includes in-frame clones alone and lacks a portion of them. The profile shows approximately 130,000 clones, over 65% of them singletons. Each donor's status was that of a healthy bone marrow donor. This TCR was recovered from a female donor in good health and CMV-seropositive. The chain is built from TRBV30 and TRBJ2-1; tentatively, D is TRBD1 (6 bases). The sample comprised PBMCs. The CDR3 sequence is CAWTGARGYNEQFF. The DNA for the CDR3 is TGTGCCTGGACAGGTGCCAGGGGTTACAATGAGCAGTTCTTC.